The clone carrying this T cell receptor (beta chain) was counted a single time. The data originate from a study of T cell changes during pregnancy in multiple sclerosis. In germline, CDR1 is SEHNR, CDR2 FQNEAQ (reference sequence). The CDR3 has 15 residues. V was trimmed by 3 bases and J by 3 bases, leaving 11 bases between them. TCRdb's table, derived via immunoSEQ multiplex PCR, lists solely in-frame clones and lacks some. The sample consists of 90,000 to 120,000 clones, around 93% of them appearing once. The chain recombines TRBV7-9 with TRBJ1-4; TRBD1 might be the D (5 bases). The receptor's source is a female donor in good health, enrolled as a control in a pregnancy study. Sequences were derived from peripheral blood, sampled in the third trimester of pregnancy. CDR3 residues: CASSLVGGANEKLFF. The CDR3, as DNA: TGTGCCAGCAGCTTGGTCGGAGGGGCTAATGAAAAACTGTTTTTT. The variable domain in full, completed from reference TRBV7-9 and TRBJ1-4, reads DTGVSQNPRHKITKRGQNVTFRCDPISEHNRLYWYRQTLGQGPEFLTYFQNEAQLEKSRLLSDRFSAERPKGSFSTLEIQRTEQGDSAMYLCASSLVGGANEKLFFGSGTQLSVL.